This record looks at one TCR beta chain sequence and its context. Clones were read by immunoSEQ multiplex PCR, and TCRdb kept only the in-frame ones, dropping some. The sample includes 1,100,000 or so clones, approximately 80% of them seen just once. The data were obtained in a study of shared clonotypes between healthy human individuals. V lost 7 bases and J 2 bases, leaving 13 bases between the germline ends. The germline CDR1 and CDR2 sequences are SNHLY and FYNNEI. CDR3 length equals 14 residues. The source is a young man in good health. Some clones in this sample may be carry-over from other donors' samples. The sequenced material came from memory CD4+ T cells from PBMCs. Subset of the sample: CD45RA-negative fraction. The V gene is TRBV2, the J gene TRBJ2-3; a possible D gene is TRBD2 (6 bases). The CDR3 region has the DNA TGTGCCAGCATTCCGGGACTCGACACAGATACGCAGTATTTT. It specifies CASIPGLDTDTQYF.